This T cell receptor (beta chain) was sequenced for a study of CD8+ T cells in alopecia areata. Study information: Those patients who were treated received oral tofacitinib, which was given at 5 to 10 mg twice daily for moderate-to-severe alopecia areata.

In regard to this clone: Its target is unknown.

Peripheral blood and lesional scalp punch biopsies were taken from alopecia areata patients. Study-level results: TCR sharing was clearer in mice than between patients, perhaps partly owing to patient HLA diversity.

V was shortened by 0 bases and J by 2 bases, with 10 bases between the two germline ends. Germline lookup yields CDR1 GTSNPN and CDR2 SVGIG (reference sequence). This CDR3 has 14 amino acids. Sequencing relied on a cDNA template that was reverse transcribed from extracted RNA. This table comes from immunoSEQ multiplex PCR, and its TCRdb copy is limited to in-frame clones, with some not included. The profile shows about 140,000 clones, about three fifths of them singletons. The V call is TRBV30, the J call TRBJ1-1, with D possibly TRBD1 on 5 matching bases. The material sequenced was CD4+ T cells sorted from blood, taken at week 0. This sequence was found in a human donor with alopecia areata. This CDR3 is CAWSVGATNTEAFF. The CDR3 DNA follows: TGTGCCTGGAGTGTTGGGGCAACTAACACTGAAGCTTTCTTT.